These T cell receptor beta chains were read from a single sample in a study of tumor and adjacent non-tumor tissue in lung cancer. Each CDR3 protein gets one entry after TCRdb re-called the multiplex PCR reads with MiXCR. The table lists roughly 140,000 distinct CDR3 sequences, roughly 70% of them singletons, with 15% to 20% in the top ten. The sequencing input was lung tumor tissue. The source is a man aged 55 to 69 with small cell lung cancer. The CDR3 runs from the conserved cysteine through the conserved F or W. D genes are given only for firm matches. Clone sizes are given selectively: once, few, many, or a class where the clone is expanded.

cdr3_nt | cdr3_aa | d_call | v_call | clone_size | j_call
TGCACCAGCAGCCAAGATGGGGCGACTAGTACAAATACGCAGTATTTT | CTSSQDGATSTNTQYF | NA | TRBV4-1 | NA | TRBJ2-3
TGCAGTGCTCTCGGCGGGAGATCCGGGGCCAACGTCCTGACTTTC | CSALGGRSGANVLTF | TRBD2 | TRBV20-1 | many | TRBJ2-6
TGTGTCAGCAGCCCAGCGGGAGGACCTAAGACCGGGGAGCTGTTTTTT | CVSSPAGGPKTGELFF | TRBD2 | TRBV5-4 | NA | TRBJ2-2
TGTGGCAGCAGCGCCCTAGCGGGAGCAAACAATGAGCAGTTCTTC | CGSSALAGANNEQFF | TRBD2 | TRBV9 | NA | TRBJ2-1
TGCAGCACAATTAGGGGGTCGGACACTGAAGCTTTCTTT | CSTIRGSDTEAFF | NA | TRBV29-1 | NA | TRBJ1-1
TGTGCCATCAATGGTGGGGGGCCCCAGCATTTT | CAINGGGPQHF | NA | TRBV10-3 | NA | TRBJ1-5
TGTGCCAGCAGCTTTGCGGGAGCGCCCCAAGAGACCCAGTACTTC | CASSFAGAPQETQYF | TRBD2 | TRBV11-2 | NA | TRBJ2-5
TGCAGTTCTAGAGACTTTAGGCGGGAGGGATACGAGCAGTACTTC | CSSRDFRREGYEQYF | TRBD2 | TRBV20-1 | NA | TRBJ2-7
TGCAGTGCTAGAGATTGGAGTAGCACAACCGGAGATACGCAGTATTTT | CSARDWSSTTGDTQYF | NA | TRBV20-1 | many | TRBJ2-3
TGCAGCGTTGGCGATTGGGCAAATCAGTCCCATCATTTT | CSVGDWANQSHHF | NA | TRBV29-1 | NA | TRBJ1-5